Listed below are T cell receptor beta chains from one sample, sequenced in a study of shared clonotypes between healthy human individuals. Sequencing was performed with immunoSEQ multiplex PCR; in TCRdb, only in-frame clones are kept and a portion is missing. This table has some 500,000 clones, around 96% appearing once. The specimen sequenced was naive CD4+ T cells sorted from blood. The receptors come from a woman aged 25 to 45 in good health. Both conserved end residues are part of each CDR3. D genes are given only for firm matches. The listing skips clone size in some rows; elsewhere it reads once, few, many or a size class.

v_gene	d_gene	abundance	j_gene	CDR3aa	CDR3nt
TRBV18	TRBD2	-	TRBJ2-1	CASSPLAGGLNEQFF	TGTGCCAGCTCACCGCTAGCGGGAGGGCTGAATGAGCAGTTCTTC
TRBV2	-	-	TRBJ1-1	CAGETVLNTEAFF	TGTGCCGGCGAGACCGTACTGAACACTGAAGCTTTCTTT
TRBV28	-	-	TRBJ1-2	CASSLSYGYTF	TGTGCCAGCAGTTTATCCTATGGCTACACCTTC
TRBV6-1	TRBD1	-	TRBJ2-3	CASSEQGAVADTQYF	TGTGCCAGCAGTGAACAGGGGGCTGTGGCAGATACGCAGTATTTT
TRBV19	TRBD1	-	TRBJ2-2	CASSSPGGFGELFF	TGTGCCAGTAGTTCGCCAGGGGGCTTCGGGGAGCTGTTTTTT
TRBV7-8	TRBD2	-	TRBJ2-5	CASSSTSGAILWTQYF	TGTGCCAGCAGCTCCACTAGCGGGGCCATACTATGGACCCAGTACTTC
TRBV30	TRBD2	-	TRBJ2-5	CAWQLGGGRLETQYF	TGTGCCTGGCAGCTTGGTGGCGGGAGGCTAGAGACCCAGTACTTC
TRBV28	TRBD2	once	TRBJ2-1	CARLTRPGGCAQFF	TGTGCCAGACTCACAAGGCCGGGAGGATGCGCGCAGTTCTTC
TRBV6-5	-	once	TRBJ2-3	CASSYSFLPSTDTQYF	TGTGCCAGCAGTTACTCGTTTCTACCTAGCACAGATACGCAGTATTTT
TRBV15	TRBD1	-	TRBJ2-7	CATSRDREPYEQYF	TGTGCCACCAGCAGGGACAGGGAACCCTACGAGCAGTACTTC
TRBV30	-	-	TRBJ1-2	CAWSTRGPVIYGYTF	TGTGCCTGGAGTACTCGGGGACCTGTTATCTATGGCTACACCTTC
TRBV28	-	-	TRBJ2-3	CASGSPVTDTQYF	TGTGCCAGCGGGAGCCCGGTCACAGATACGCAGTATTTT
TRBV18	-	-	TRBJ1-5	CASSPTDSFNQPQHF	TGTGCCAGCTCGCCAACCGACAGCTTTAATCAGCCCCAGCATTTT